This TCR beta chain was identified during a study of PD-1 blockade in classical Hodgkin lymphoma. Note on this clone: Its antigen is currently unknown.

Sequenced by immunoSEQ multiplex PCR; TCRdb stores in-frame clones only, minus some. The sample contains about 9,000 clones, about four fifths of which appear only once. Study-wide results and caveats: Anyone who began nivolumab under 1 year after ASCT was excluded. Patients who responded completely had about the same baseline diversity as newly diagnosed patients.

The length of the CDR3 is 20 residues. CDR1 is SGHVS, CDR2 FQNEAQ, per germline. Each patient relapsed following autologous stem cell transplantation, and prior brentuximab vedotin exposure differed. Magnetic negative selection of thawed PBMCs was the method by which CD4+ T cells were purified. The gene calls are TRBV7-8 and TRBJ2-5; TRBD2 matches at 13 bases. The J call may be faulty, since TRBJ2-7 better matches the DNA end. The sequencing used CD4+ T cells from blood, collected at baseline. This TCR came from a human donor with classical Hodgkin lymphoma. The CDR3 is CASSHRDTLGLAGVGDEQYF. In DNA, the CDR3 is TGTGCCAGCAGCCACCGGGACACACTAGGACTAGCGGGAGTGGGGGACGAGCAGTACTTC.